This T cell receptor beta chain was recorded in a study of blood T cell repertoires in COVID-19. Background on the study: Samples taken during acute and convalescent COVID-19 were collected in the United States, Italy and Spain. PBMCs, B-cell-depleted T cells, or T cells were the source of the cDNA or gDNA that made up the material.

Methods used by the authors: Amplified reference gene primers provided the basis for estimating nucleated cell counts. Measured with immunoSEQ multiplex PCR; TCRdb has only the in-frame clones, and not every one. For V, J and clone size, that table is used; D and trimming come from the DNA. The sample consists of over 90,000 clones, more than 85% of them appearing once. Trimming removed 4 bases from V and 2 bases from J; junction bases left unmatched: 5. The CDR3 extends over 15 amino acids. The germline V gene has CDR1 MNHNY and CDR2 SVGAGI (reference sequence). Sequencing used peripheral blood. The chain is built from TRBV6-6 and TRBJ1-2; TRBD1 agrees at 9 bases. This clonotype was sampled from a young man with acute or convalescent COVID-19. The CDR3 loop reads CASSSRQGGNYGYTF. The CDR3 DNA is TGTGCCAGCAGTTCCCGACAGGGGGGGAACTATGGCTACACCTTC.